Below are 18 T cell receptor beta chains sequenced from a single sample in a study of OX40 agonist ivuxolimab in advanced cancers. Libraries were prepared by immunoSEQ multiplex PCR; TCRdb keeps only in-frame clonotypes and omits some of them. The table includes 44,000 or so clones, roughly 91% detected once. Sample: CD4+ or CD8+ T cells sorted from blood, taken in a trial of the OX40 agonist ivuxolimab. Receptors originate from an adult with an advanced solid tumor such as melanoma, head and neck, liver or kidney cancer.

V is TRBV11-3 and J is TRBJ2-1, with D hard to call. The V end was cut by 1 base, the J end by 5 bases, with 6 bases between. The germline gives CDR1 SGHNT, CDR2 YENEEA. The CDR3 extends over 13 amino acids. The CDR3 DNA reads TGTGCCAGCAGCTTAGTCTTCGACAATGAGCAGTTCTTC. Amino acid sequence: CASSLVFDNEQFF. The full variable domain, completed using reference TRBV11-3 and TRBJ2-1, is EAGVVQSPRYKIIEKKQPVAFWCNPISGHNTLYWYLQNLGQGPELLIRYENEEAVDDSQLPKDRFSAERLKGVDSTLKIQPAELGDSAVYLCASSLVFDNEQFFGPGTRLTVL.

The CDR3 loop is CASSFAGGSDQPQHF. CDR3 sequence (DNA): TGCGCCAGCAGCTTCGCCGGGGGTAGTGATCAGCCCCAGCATTTT. J is TRBJ1-5 and V is TRBV5-1; perhaps TRBD1 as D (5 bases). Per the germline V gene, CDR1 is SGHRS and CDR2 is YFSETQ. Trimming pared 2 bases from V and 5 bases from J, leaving 14 bases between. The CDR3 is made up of 15 amino acids.

This chain connects TRBV6-5 to TRBJ2-7; D perhaps matches TRBD1 (5 bases). This CDR3 is 14 amino acids long. In germline, CDR1 is MNHEY, CDR2 SVGAGI. Trimming removed 6 bases from V and 3 bases from J, with 15 bases in between. In nucleotides, the CDR3 is TGTGCCAGCAGCCTCATAGGGGTCGGCTACGAGCAGTACTTC. Translation gives CASSLIGVGYEQYF.

The chain joins TRBV5-1 to TRBJ1-2; D call uncertain. The V end was cut by 0 bases, the J end by 3 bases, with 12 bases between. The CDR3 totals 15 residues. Germline V gene lookup returns CDR1 SGHRS and CDR2 YFSETQ. CDR3: CASSLALGRDYGYTF. CDR3 nucleotides: TGCGCCAGCAGCTTGGCCTTAGGGAGGGACTATGGCTACACCTTC.

The V and J genes are TRBV7-2 and TRBJ2-1; 16 bases align to TRBD2. J lost 10 bases, V lost 1 base, and 4 bases had no gene match. Germline CDR1 is SGHTA and CDR2 is FQGNSA. This CDR3 has 16 amino acids. The CDR3 region has the DNA TGTGCCAGCAGCTTAGATCCGGGACTAGCGGGGGGGGAGCAGTTCTTC. It encodes CASSLDPGLAGGEQFF.

The J gene is TRBJ2-2, the V gene TRBV4-1, with TRBD2 identical over 9 bases. From germline, CDR1 is MGHRA and CDR2 YSYEKL. Trimming cost V 6 bases and J 5 bases; bases outside gene matches: 10. This CDR3 is built from 16 residues. CDR3 amino acids: CASREGLAGRTGELFF. CDR3 nucleotides: TGCGCCAGCAGAGAAGGGCTAGCGGGAAGAACCGGGGAGCTGTTTTTT.

The V and J genes are TRBV13 and TRBJ2-5; 7 positions agree with TRBD2. V was pared by 4 bases and J by 4 bases, with 12 bases of the junction left unmatched. CDR1 PRHDT and CDR2 FYEKMQ come from the germline V gene (reference sequence). The CDR3 contains 16 residues. CDR3 in amino acids: CASSSSGGFFLETQYF. The CDR3 DNA is TGTGCCAGCAGCTCCTCCGGGGGGTTCTTCTTAGAGACCCAGTACTTC.

V and J are TRBV11-3 and TRBJ2-2; D gene ambiguous. CDR1 is SGHNT, CDR2 YENEEA, per germline. This CDR3 has 12 residues. V was shortened by 10 bases and J by 0 bases, with 6 bases between the two germline ends. Here the CDR3 reads CAIPANTGELFF. The CDR3 DNA follows: TGTGCCATACCGGCGAACACCGGGGAGCTGTTTTTT.

J is TRBJ1-6 and V is TRBV25-1; D is perhaps TRBD1 (5 bases). CDR3 length: 15 amino acids. CDR1 and CDR2 (germline): MGHDK, SYGVNS. Trimming shortened V by 3 bases and J by 8 bases, and 14 bases separated the two germline ends. The CDR3 region has the DNA TGTGCCAGCAGTGAGGGGCAGGGAGCGTATTCACCCCTCCACTTT. Its protein product is CASSEGQGAYSPLHF.

J is TRBJ2-3 and V is TRBV5-1, with 7 bases fitting TRBD1. CDR3 size: 16 residues. Germline CDR1 is SGHRS and CDR2 is YFSETQ. The V segment lost 4 bases and the J segment 1 base; nucleotides outside the gene matches: 9. CDR3 region: CASSHRQGMGTDTQYF. Written as DNA, the CDR3 is TGCGCCAGCAGCCATCGACAGGGTATGGGCACAGATACGCAGTATTTT.

This chain connects TRBV2 to TRBJ2-4; 8 nucleotides align to TRBD2. Germline loops: CDR1 SNHLY, CDR2 FYNNEI. The CDR3 is 13 residues long. V lost 9 bases and J lost 6; bases outside the gene matches: 7. The CDR3 region is CASEELAGNIQYF. In nucleotides, the CDR3 is TGTGCCAGTGAGGAGCTAGCGGGAAACATTCAGTACTTC.

V and J are TRBV5-6 and TRBJ1-5, with 9 bases that match TRBD1. The CDR3 sequence is 14 residues long. V gave up 5 bases and J gave up 6 bases; unmatched junction bases: 6. Per the germline V gene, CDR1 is SGHDT and CDR2 is YYEEEE. CDR3 nucleotides: TGTGCCAGCAGTTCAACAGGGGGCGGTCAGCCCCAGCATTTT. This encodes CASSSTGGGQPQHF.

J is TRBJ2-7 and V is TRBV10-2, with 8 nucleotides matching TRBD2. This CDR3 contains 14 residues. Germline lookup yields CDR1 WSHSY and CDR2 SAAADI. The V and J ends lost 5 bases and 4 bases, in that order; junction bases with no gene match: 7. CDR3 in amino acids: CASSLRGALYEQYF. The CDR3 nucleotides read TGCGCCAGCAGTTTGCGGGGGGCCCTGTACGAGCAGTACTTC.

This chain uses TRBV9 with TRBJ1-1; TRBD1 is a possible D gene (6 bases). The V gene's germline CDR1 is SGDLS and CDR2 YYNGEE. This CDR3 comprises 13 residues. The V end was cut by 0 bases, the J end by 8 bases, with 11 bases between. In DNA, the CDR3 is TGTGCCAGCAGCGTAGCTGGGGGCGTCGAAGCTTTCTTT. Its protein is CASSVAGGVEAFF.

The gene calls are TRBV9 and TRBJ2-1; 7 bases map to TRBD2. This CDR3 is 16 amino acids long. CDR1 and CDR2 from the germline V gene are SGDLS and YYNGEE. J was trimmed by 2 bases and V by 4 bases; bases with no gene match: 9. The DNA for the CDR3 is TGTGCCAGCAGCTCCAGCGGGACCCCCACCTACAATGAGCAGTTCTTC. Translation: CASSSSGTPTYNEQFF.

This sequence joins TRBV15 and TRBJ2-1, with D perhaps given as TRBD1 or TRBD2 (5 bases each). In germline, CDR1 is LNHNV, CDR2 YYDKDF (reference sequence). Between the trimmed V and J ends, which lost 5 bases and 9 bases, there was a span of 26 bases. This CDR3 comprises 17 residues. CDR3 sequence (DNA): TGTGCCACCAGCCGCGATAGTCAGGGAGTAACGAGCGGTGAGCAGTTCTTC. It encodes CATSRDSQGVTSGEQFF.

This chain connects TRBV5-4 to TRBJ2-1; possibly TRBD2 for D (5 bases). The CDR3 is 12 amino acids. Germline V gives CDR1 SGHNT, CDR2 YYREEE (reference sequence). The ends were cut back, 4 bases at V and 4 bases at J, with 6 bases in the middle. CDR3 loop: CASSEGYNEQFF. The CDR3 region has the DNA TGTGCCAGCAGCGAGGGATACAATGAGCAGTTCTTC.

The J gene is TRBJ2-5, the V gene TRBV6-5; no clear D gene. CDR1 and CDR2 (germline): MNHEY, SVGAGI. Trimming removed 1 base from V and 5 bases from J, with 2 bases in between. The CDR3 is 11 residues long. The CDR3 nucleotides are TGTGCCAGCAGTTACTGGGAGACCCAGTACTTC. Translating it yields CASSYWETQYF.